This entry lists 5 T cell receptor beta chains sequenced from one sample in a study of T cell repertoires in cytomegalovirus infection (dated by TCRdb to between 2017 and 2020). TCRdb records Illumina HiSeq 1500 as the sequencer. TCRdb redid the processing of the public reads, applying fastp at Q25 and MiXCR, and retained in-frame beta chains. Identical CDR3 proteins give one entry, which carries the most common genes and DNA. Here the sample has fewer than 550,000 distinct CDR3 sequences; 16% occur a single time. About 24% of the sample is taken by the ten largest. Sequencing was performed on CD8+ T cells from PBMCs. Source of these receptors: a human donor in good health (CMV status not recorded). Some clones in this sample may be carry-over from other donors' samples.

On this clonotype: A much larger clonotype is one base distant, so this may be a read error. The V gene is TRBV7-9, the J gene TRBJ2-4; D assignment may be TRBD1 or TRBD2 (5 bases each). The CDR3 is made up of 16 amino acids. The germline CDR1 and CDR2 sequences are SEHNR and FQNEAQ (reference sequence). The CDR3 DNA sequence: TGTGACAGCAGCCCTAGGCCTCAGGGAGAGAAAAACATTCAGTACTTC. Translated, it gives CDSSPRPQGEKNIQYF.

The genes are TRBV2 and TRBJ1-3; D call uncertain. Per germline, CDR1 SNHLY and CDR2 FYNNEI. Trimming left V 7 bases short and J 6 bases short, with 10 bases between. This CDR3 comprises 12 residues. CDR3 protein: CASMGTLNTIYF. CDR3 nucleotide sequence: TGTGCCAGCATGGGCACACTAAACACCATATATTTT.

This clonotype was seen at least ten times. The chain recombines TRBV7-9 with TRBJ2-1; D call uncertain. CDR1 and CDR2 (germline): SEHNR, FQNEAQ (reference sequence). V was clipped by 2 bases and J by 1 base, with 12 bases between them. This CDR3 comprises 16 residues. The CDR3 loop reads CASSLFERISYNEQFF. The CDR3 region has the DNA TGTGCCAGCAGCTTATTCGAGAGAATATCCTACAATGAGCAGTTCTTC.

This clonotype occurred a few times. The J gene is TRBJ2-1, the V gene TRBV27; maybe TRBD2 (6 bases). This CDR3 is 16 amino acids long. With 5 bases removed from V and 5 bases from J, the gap between germline ends came to 19 bases. Germline lookup yields CDR1 MNHEY and CDR2 SMNVEV (reference sequence). The CDR3 nucleotides read TGTGCCAGCAGTCCCCTTTTCGGGAGCAACAACAATGAGCAGTTCTTC. Translating it yields CASSPLFGSNNNEQFF.

This clonotype was detected only a few times. V and J are TRBV2 and TRBJ1-1; D call uncertain. CDR3 length: 13 amino acids. Trimming stripped 7 bases from V and 0 bases from J, with 9 bases between. The germline V gene has CDR1 SNHLY and CDR2 FYNNEI. CDR3 bases: TGTGCCAGCACCCTCAGGATGAACACTGAAGCTTTCTTT. Protein sequence: CASTLRMNTEAFF.